This T cell receptor beta chain comes out of a study of CD8+ T cells in alopecia areata. Treatment meaning: oral pan-JAK inhibitor, 5-10 mg twice daily. Trimming removed 7 bases from V and 7 bases from J; junction bases left unmatched: 9. This CDR3 spans 13 amino acids. Extraction of RNA preceded its reverse transcription into cDNA, which served as the sequencing template. TCRdb keeps only in-frame clones here, not all; method: immunoSEQ multiplex PCR. The sample has some 100,000 clones; 60% are singletons. This TCR derives from a human donor with alopecia areata. This chain links TRBV23-1 with TRBJ1-2; 7 nucleotides line up with TRBD1. TRBV23-1 is placed among ORFs of uncertain function. The sequencing used CD8+ T cells sorted from blood, collected at approximately week 60, from a patient treated with tofacitinib. CDR3 nucleotides: TGCGCCAGCACCAGGTCAGGGGGGGGTGGCTACACCTTC. Translated: CASTRSGGGGYTF.